Below, 18 T cell receptor beta chains from the same sample are listed, as sequenced in a study of CD4 and CD8 cells across lung adenocarcinoma regions. MiXCR, run by TCRdb on the PCR reads, gives a single entry per CDR3 protein. In the table there are around 19,000 distinct CDR3 sequences, around 51% of which are singletons. The sample comprised CD8+ T cells from the center of a lung tumor. These receptors came from a female donor with lung adenocarcinoma. The CD4 and CD8 labels of this study may be unreliable.

Points on this clonotype: This sequence may be a read error, since a much larger clone differs from it by one base. In DNA, the CDR3 is TGTGCCAGCAACAACCGGGCCATGGGTACAGATACGCAGTATTTT. Translation gives CASNNRAMGTDTQYF. The chain recombines TRBV9 with TRBJ2-3; D call uncertain. Trimming shortened V by 6 bases and J by 3 bases, and 17 bases separated the two germline ends. Germline lookup yields CDR1 SGDLS and CDR2 YYNGEE. This CDR3 has 15 amino acids.

This clonotype has at least ten counts. This chain links TRBV5-8 with TRBJ2-5, with 8 bases matching TRBD2. The DNA end is more similar to TRBJ2-7, so the J call may be wrong. The CDR3 spans 17 residues. The germline gives CDR1 SGHTS, CDR2 YDEGEE. The CDR3 reads CASSHRLAPRGSYEQYV. As DNA, the CDR3 is TGTGCCAGCAGCCACAGACTAGCGCCCCGTGGGTCCTACGAGCAGTACGTC.

The genes are TRBV10-3 and TRBJ2-2, with TRBD1 matching over 8 bases. The germline CDR1 and CDR2 sequences are ENHRY and SYGVKD. This CDR3 has 15 amino acids. V was clipped by 6 bases and J by 1 base; unmatched bases: 4. Written as DNA, the CDR3 is TGTGCCATCAGGTCCGGGACAGGGAACACCGGGGAGCTGTTTTTT. As protein: CAIRSGTGNTGELFF.

In this sample, this clonotype turned up a few times. The chain links TRBV4-1 to TRBJ2-2; 9 bases agree with TRBD2. Germline trimming cut 5 bases from V and 4 bases from J; bases unmatched to any gene: 8. The germline gives CDR1 MGHRA, CDR2 YSYEKL. This CDR3 is built from 16 residues. The CDR3, as DNA: TGCGCCAGCAGCTATAGCGGGAGCGGCGGCACCGGGGAGCTGTTTTTT. Encoded protein: CASSYSGSGGTGELFF.

The chain recombines TRBV27 with TRBJ2-4; D might be TRBD1 (5 bases). The assigned J gene may be wrong: the sequence end matches TRBJ2-3 better. The CDR3 has 13 amino acids. Germline V gene data show CDR1 as MNHEY and CDR2 as SMNVEV (reference sequence). The DNA of the CDR3 is TGTGCCAGGGGGCTGAGAATCAAGAACATGCAGTATTTT. Amino acid sequence: CARGLRIKNMQYF.

In regard to this clonotype: Its ends do not fully match the called genes, so a read error is possible. This chain uses TRBV4-1 with TRBJ2-4, with D perhaps matching TRBD1 or TRBD2 (5 bases each). Germline loops: CDR1 MGHRA, CDR2 YSYEKL. This CDR3 is 16 amino acids long. CDR3 sequence (DNA): TGCGCCAGCAGCCCCACGGGGCTGAGAGCCAAAAACACTCAGTACTTC. It translates to CASSPTGLRAKNTQYF.

The chain recombines TRBV6-4 with TRBJ2-1, with 8 bases aligning to TRBD1. Germline CDR1 and CDR2: MRHNA and SNTAGT. With V trimmed by 6 bases and J by 8 bases, 6 bases remained unmatched. The CDR3 contains 13 residues. The CDR3 spells CASRGQGVHEQFF. The CDR3 DNA reads as TGTGCCAGCAGAGGACAGGGAGTCCATGAGCAGTTCTTC.

V gene TRBV9 combines with J gene TRBJ2-1, with D unclear. Trimming left V 1 base short and J 5 bases short, with 1 base between. This CDR3 comprises 11 residues. The V gene's germline CDR1 is SGDLS and CDR2 YYNGEE. In nucleotides, the CDR3 is TGTGCCAGCAGCGTAAACAATGAGCAGTTCTTC. As protein: CASSVNNEQFF.

This clonotype was detected once. The junction differs from germline at one of its ends, possibly a read error. The rearrangement uses TRBV27 and TRBJ2-4; tentatively, D is TRBD2 (5 bases). The germline V gene has CDR1 MNHEY and CDR2 SMNVEV (reference sequence). The CDR3 is 15 amino acids. The CDR3, as DNA: TGTGCCAGCATTCCGGGGAGCAGAGCCGCAAATATTCAGTATTTC. As protein: CASIPGSRAANIQYF.

In this sample, this clonotype turned up many times. The chain employs TRBV10-2 and TRBJ2-7; TRBD1 aligns across 9 bases. CDR1 WSHSY and CDR2 SAAADI come from the germline V gene. With 8 bases clipped from V and 3 bases from J, the junction kept 8 bases outside the gene matches. CDR3 length: 14 residues. The CDR3 DNA reads TGCGCCAGCGCTCTGGACAGGGGTGGCTACGAGCAGTACGTC. Translated, it gives CASALDRGGYEQYV.

The chain employs TRBV6-1 and TRBJ2-1; 10 bases align to TRBD1. The junction had 6 bases not matched to a gene; V was cut back by 6 bases and J by 4 bases. The germline gives CDR1 MNHNS, CDR2 SASEGT. This CDR3 is built from 15 residues. CDR3 sequence reads: CASRPTGGRYNEQFF. CDR3 coding DNA: TGTGCCAGCAGGCCGACAGGGGGCCGTTACAATGAGCAGTTCTTC.

This clonotype was detected ten times or more. The genes are TRBV25-1 and TRBJ2-5; 9 bases map to TRBD1. V lost 2 bases and J lost 5; bases outside the gene matches: 3. CDR3 length equals 14 residues. Germline assignment: CDR1 MGHDK and CDR2 SYGVNS. The CDR3 coding sequence is TGTGCCAGCAGTGAAAGGGACAGGGATGAGACCCAGTACTTC. Its protein product is CASSERDRDETQYF. Variable domain in full (rest from reference TRBV25-1 and TRBJ2-5): EADIYQTPRYLVIGTGKKITLECSQTMGHDKMYWYQQDPGMELHLIHYSYGVNSTEKGDLSSESTVSRIRTEHFPLTLESARPSHTSQYLCASSERDRDETQYFGPGTRLLVL.

This clonotype is judged medium-sized. V gene TRBV27 combines with J gene TRBJ1-2, with 12 bases aligning to TRBD1. Germline CDR1 MNHEY, CDR2 SMNVEV (reference sequence). Losses at the gene ends were 2 bases for V and 1 base for J; bases not matched to a gene: 5. There are 17 residues in the CDR3. CDR3 DNA: TGTGCCAGCAGTTTAATCGGGACAGGGGGCCGTAACTATGGCTACACCTTC. Encoded protein: CASSLIGTGGRNYGYTF.

This clonotype was counted between two and nine times. This chain links TRBV5-1 with TRBJ2-2; TRBD2 aligns across 11 bases. The CDR3 consists of 17 residues. Losses at the gene ends were 1 base for V and 2 bases for J; bases not matched to a gene: 4. From germline, CDR1 is SGHRS and CDR2 YFSETQ. CDR3 residues: CASSLPSGRTNTGELFF. CDR3 sequence (DNA): TGCGCCAGCAGCTTGCCTAGCGGGAGGACCAACACCGGGGAGCTGTTTTTT.

This chain connects TRBV6-1 to TRBJ2-4; D possibly matches TRBD1 or TRBD2 (6 bases each). Matching the DNA end better, TRBJ2-5 makes the J call doubtful. From germline, CDR1 is MNHNS and CDR2 SASEGT. The CDR3 is 15 amino acids. The CDR3 bases are TGTGCCGGGGGGCGCAGGAGCCGAGCCAAAGAGACCCAGTACTTC. Translating gives CAGGRRSRAKETQYF.

The rearrangement joins TRBV7-2 to TRBJ1-2, with D unresolved. CDR1 and CDR2 (germline): SGHTA, FQGNSA. This CDR3 comprises 15 residues. The V end lost 0 bases, the J end lost 6 bases, and 14 bases lay between the germline ends. The CDR3 DNA follows: TGTGCCAGCAGCTTAGCCTCCGGTTCTGGCCATGGCTACACCTTC. Translating it yields CASSLASGSGHGYTF.

This clonotype is classed as medium-sized. The chain joins TRBV7-3 to TRBJ2-1; 9 bases are shared with TRBD2. The V segment lost 0 bases and the J segment 7 bases; nucleotides outside the gene matches: 16. The germline gives CDR1 SGHTA, CDR2 FQGTGA. This CDR3 contains 19 residues. This chain's CDR3 is CASSLTGGLSREGWNEQFF. The CDR3 coding sequence is TGTGCCAGCAGCTTAACGGGCGGACTCTCGCGGGAGGGATGGAATGAGCAGTTCTTC.

This chain uses TRBV11-2 with TRBJ2-1, with 12 nucleotides matching TRBD2. V was pared by 5 bases and J by 6 bases, with 2 bases of the junction left unmatched. Germline V gene lookup returns CDR1 SGHAT and CDR2 FQNNGV. CDR3 length: 14 amino acids. DNA for the CDR3: TGTGCCAGCAGCCTGGGACTAGCGGGCAATGAGCAGTTCTTC. It codes for CASSLGLAGNEQFF.